Sequencing of this T cell receptor (beta chain) was carried out in a study of T cells in Graves' hyperthyroidism and ophthalmopathy. TCR beta CDR3 region amplification was performed from RNA transcripts. First-round RT-PCR of the TCR CDR3 relied on the HTBI primer set. MiXCR, run by TCRdb on the multiplex PCR reads, gives a single entry per CDR3 protein. The table includes roughly 580,000 distinct CDR3 sequences, around 42% detected once. The CDR3 runs to 14 residues. V was shortened by 0 bases and J by 10 bases, with 13 bases between the two germline ends. CDR1 is DFQATT, CDR2 SNEGSKA, per germline (reference sequence).

The specimen was peripheral blood or thyroid tissue (not recorded which). The V and J genes are TRBV20-1 and TRBJ1-6, with a tentative D call TRBD1 (6 bases). The TCR comes from a woman aged 18-29 years with Graves' hyperthyroidism. Here the CDR3 DNA reads TGCAGTGCTAGAGATACAGGGATCAGGTCACCCCTCCACTTT. This sequence encodes CSARDTGIRSPLHF.